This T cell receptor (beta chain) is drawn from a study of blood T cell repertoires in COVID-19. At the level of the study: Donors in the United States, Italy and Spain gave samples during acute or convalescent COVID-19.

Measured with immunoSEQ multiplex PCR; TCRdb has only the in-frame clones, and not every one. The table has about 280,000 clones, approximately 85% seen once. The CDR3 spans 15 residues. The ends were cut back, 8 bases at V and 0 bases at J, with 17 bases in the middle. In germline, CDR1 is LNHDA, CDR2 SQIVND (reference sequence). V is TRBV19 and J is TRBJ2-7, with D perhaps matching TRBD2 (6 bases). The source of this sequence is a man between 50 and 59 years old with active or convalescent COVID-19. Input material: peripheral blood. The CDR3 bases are TGTGCCAGTGGGAAAGGGGCGGGAAGCTCCTACGAGCAGTACTTC. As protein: CASGKGAGSSYEQYF.